This TCR beta chain derives from a study of T cells after yellow fever vaccination. Findings of the study overall: A large majority of primary-vaccination clones showed up again after the booster (under 98% CD4, roughly 91% CD8).

This clonotype occurred a few times. Antigen specificity is unknown. TCRdb reanalysed the 5' RACE reads using MiXCR and keeps one entry per CDR3 protein. The table has some 340,000 distinct CDR3 sequences, 9.5% to 12% seen once; the top ten hold under 4%. CDR3 size: 15 residues. The V and J ends lost 4 bases and 4 bases respectively, with 17 bases between them. Germline assignment: CDR1 SGHDT and CDR2 YYEEEE. V and J are TRBV5-6 and TRBJ1-2; D gene unclear. The clonotype comes from a man aged 18 to 30 who received the YFV17D yellow fever vaccine. The sequencing used CD4+ T cells sorted from PBMCs, collected 45 days after the yellow fever booster vaccination. CDR3 sequence: CASSPNLELGYGYTF. The CDR3 region has the DNA TGTGCCAGCAGCCCCAACCTCGAGCTCGGCTATGGCTACACCTTC.